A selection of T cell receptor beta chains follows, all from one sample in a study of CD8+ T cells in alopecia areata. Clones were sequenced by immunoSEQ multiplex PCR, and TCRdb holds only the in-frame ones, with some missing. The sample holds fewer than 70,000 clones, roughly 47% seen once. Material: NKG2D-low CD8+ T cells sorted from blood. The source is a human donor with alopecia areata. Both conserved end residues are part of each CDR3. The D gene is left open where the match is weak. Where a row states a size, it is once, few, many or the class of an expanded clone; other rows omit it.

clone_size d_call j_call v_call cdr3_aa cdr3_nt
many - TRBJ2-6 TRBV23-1 CASSQNFKYGANVLTF TGCGCCAGCAGCCAAAACTTCAAGTATGGGGCCAACGTCCTGACTTTC
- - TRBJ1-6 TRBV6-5 CASGADPRTLHF TGTGCCAGCGGGGCGGACCCTCGGACCCTCCACTTT
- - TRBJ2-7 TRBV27 CASSMILGEQYF TGTGCCAGCAGTATGATCCTGGGAGAGCAGTACTTC
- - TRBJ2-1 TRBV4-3 CASSHVPGSPGFF TGCGCCAGCAGCCATGTTCCGGGATCCCCTGGGTTCTTC
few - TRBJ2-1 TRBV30 CAWSGPGRSGYNEQFF TGTGCCTGGAGTGGTCCGGGACGGAGCGGCTACAATGAGCAGTTCTTC
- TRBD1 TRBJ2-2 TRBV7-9 CASSFAGTGVTGELFF TGTGCCAGCAGCTTTGCCGGGACAGGGGTGACTGGGGAGCTGTTTTTT
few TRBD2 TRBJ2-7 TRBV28 CASSPLAGVYEQYF TGTGCCAGCAGTCCGCTAGCGGGAGTCTACGAGCAGTACTTC
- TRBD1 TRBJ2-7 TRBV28 CASSPGTGFHEQYF TGTGCCAGCAGCCCGGGGACAGGGTTTCACGAGCAGTACTTC
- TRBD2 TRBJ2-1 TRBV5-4 CASSPGLAGGDEQFF TGTGCCAGCAGCCCGGGACTAGCGGGAGGGGATGAGCAGTTCTTC
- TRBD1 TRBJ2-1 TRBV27 CASSSGTGGYNEQFF TGTGCCAGCAGTTCAGGGACAGGGGGCTACAATGAGCAGTTCTTC
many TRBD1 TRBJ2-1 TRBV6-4 CASTPGTGEASEQFF TGTGCCAGCACCCCCGGGACAGGGGAGGCTTCTGAGCAGTTCTTC
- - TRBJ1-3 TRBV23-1 CASCGTAGNTIYF TGCGCCAGCTGCGGGACTGCTGGAAACACCATATATTTT